One sample yielded the 23 T cell receptor beta chains listed below, sequenced in a study of HIV-infected patients and healthy controls. Approximately 510 ng RNA was reverse transcribed with alpha and beta constant-region primers. Each of the alpha and beta chains got its own library through chain-specific third strand synthesis with indices. MiXCR, applied by TCRdb to the 5' RACE reads, yields one record per CDR3 protein. This repertoire shows 8,100 or so distinct CDR3 sequences, around 6.7% found once; its top ten account for around 20%. Roughly three months, about 14 weeks, into antiretroviral therapy, follow-up blood was collected. All unsorted peripheral T cells were captured because whole blood was used without fractionation. This material consisted of blood, taken during antiretroviral therapy. These receptor sequences come from an adult with HIV infection.

This clonotype was seen ten or more times. Because this beta chain is a stray read in a library intended to capture alpha chains, its abundance should not be given much weight. V usage is TRBV28 and J usage is TRBJ2-3; TRBD2 matches at 9 bases. V gave up 3 bases and J gave up 3 bases; unmatched junction bases: 1. The CDR3 consists of 14 residues. The germline V gene has CDR1 MDHEN and CDR2 SYDVKM. DNA of the CDR3: TGTGCCAGCAGTTTCCTAGCGGGGACAGATACGCAGTATTTT. This gives the protein CASSFLAGTDTQYF.

This clonotype was recorded at least ten times. The library was built for alpha chains, so this beta chain is an off-target read and its size means little. The gene calls are TRBV5-6 and TRBJ2-3; either TRBD1 or TRBD2 may supply D (7 bases each). CDR3 size: 15 residues. Germline loops: CDR1 SGHDT, CDR2 YYEEEE. V lost 3 bases to trimming and J lost 4 bases, with 15 bases between them. CDR3 nucleotides: TGTGCCAGCAGCTCTCAGGGGGGGGCAGCAGATACGCAGTATTTT. Its translation is CASSSQGGAADTQYF.

By frequency in the sample, this clonotype is large. This beta chain is an unintended read in a library built for alpha chains; its size means little. The chain recombines TRBV11-2 with TRBJ2-7; D ambiguous. V lost 0 bases and J 0 bases, leaving 9 bases between the germline ends. Germline V CDR1 and CDR2: SGHAT, FQNNGV. CDR3 length equals 15 residues. CDR3 region: CASSLEVRSSYEQYF. CDR3 DNA sequence: TGTGCCAGCAGCTTAGAGGTTAGGAGCTCCTACGAGCAGTACTTC.

There are many counts of this clonotype. In a library made to pick up alpha chains, this beta chain is a stray read with a size that means little. The chain combines TRBV28 with TRBJ2-5; no definite D call. Germline V gene sequence: CDR1 MDHEN, CDR2 SYDVKM. This CDR3 spans 14 amino acids. The V end was cut by 6 bases, the J end by 3 bases, with 14 bases between. Here the CDR3 reads CASRPGDRKETQYF. The CDR3 nucleotides are TGTGCCAGCAGACCCGGAGACCGAAAAGAGACCCAGTACTTC.

In this sample, this clonotype turned up many times. This beta chain came through as a stray read in a library set up for alpha chains, and its size says little. This sequence joins TRBV29-1 and TRBJ2-7; D is ambiguous. V lost 2 bases to trimming and J lost 3 bases, with 11 bases between them. Germline V gene sequence: CDR1 SQVTM, CDR2 ANQGSEA. The CDR3 extends over 13 amino acids. The DNA of the CDR3 is TGCAGCGTTGAACAGTCTAATAACTACGAGCAGTACTTC. Translating gives CSVEQSNNYEQYF.

This clonotype was seen repeatedly, ten times or more. A library made for alpha chains picked up this beta chain off target, so its size means little. This chain joins TRBV6-6 and TRBJ2-7, with a possible D match to TRBD1 (6 bases). Germline V lookup: CDR1 MNHNY, CDR2 SVGAGI (reference sequence). With 0 bases removed from V and 0 bases from J, the gap between germline ends came to 15 bases. The CDR3 loop spans 17 amino acids. CDR3 DNA: TGTGCCAGCAGTTACTCAATTCAGACAGGCAGCTCCTACGAGCAGTACTTC. It specifies CASSYSIQTGSSYEQYF.

This clonotype is labeled as medium-sized. This beta chain was picked up by a library intended for alpha chains and is off target, so its count carries little meaning. This chain links TRBV20-1 with TRBJ2-7, with 7 bases lining up with TRBD2. Germline lookup yields CDR1 DFQATT and CDR2 SNEGSKA (reference sequence). The CDR3 has 16 amino acids. Germline trimming cut 0 bases from V and 5 bases from J; bases unmatched to any gene: 13. CDR3 nucleotide sequence: TGCAGTGCTAGAGAAGTAGGCGGGACGGGGGGAGACGAGCAGTACTTC. It specifies CSAREVGGTGGDEQYF.

The sample holds many counts of this clonotype. This beta chain slipped into a library made for alpha chains as a stray read, so its size is not meaningful. J is TRBJ2-3 and V is TRBV7-9; 7 bases match TRBD2. Germline V gives CDR1 SEHNR, CDR2 FQNEAQ (reference sequence). The CDR3 spans 16 residues. V lost 3 bases and J lost 4; bases outside the gene matches: 10. The DNA for the CDR3 is TGTGCCAGCAGCTTGAGCGGCGCGGGAGTGGCAGATACGCAGTATTTT. Protein sequence: CASSLSGAGVADTQYF.

This clonotype is medium-sized within its sample. This beta chain is a stray read from a library made for alpha chains; its abundance is not meaningful. The chain recombines TRBV5-1 with TRBJ2-5, with D perhaps matching TRBD1 (6 bases). Looked up from germline, CDR1 is SGHRS and CDR2 is YFSETQ. This CDR3 is built from 15 residues. The V gene lost 7 bases and the J gene lost 5 bases, with 21 bases spanning the gap. The CDR3: CASGGDSRHAETQYF. The CDR3 nucleotides read TGCGCCAGCGGGGGCGACAGTCGTCATGCCGAGACCCAGTACTTC.

This clonotype was seen ten or more times. The library was built for alpha chains, so this beta chain is an off-target read and its size means little. This chain links TRBV11-2 with TRBJ1-5; 7 positions agree with TRBD1. Germline V gene data show CDR1 as SGHAT and CDR2 as FQNNGV. The CDR3 sequence is 18 residues long. V shed 5 bases and J 0 bases; nucleotides not matched to a gene: 13. Written as DNA, the CDR3 is TGTGCCAGCAGCCGCGACAGGGATGGGGGGTATAGCAATCAGCCCCAGCATTTT. Protein product: CASSRDRDGGYSNQPQHF.

This clonotype has a count of ten or more. A library made for alpha chains picked up this beta chain off target, so its size means little. CDR3: CASSQEHSYEQYF. DNA for the CDR3: TGTGCCAGCAGCCAAGAACACTCCTACGAGCAGTACTTC. J is TRBJ2-7 and V is TRBV3-1; D call uncertain. V was cut by 0 bases and J by 0 bases, with 3 bases left in between. This CDR3 comprises 13 residues. Germline lookup yields CDR1 LGHDT and CDR2 YNNKEL (reference sequence).

This clonotype was seen a handful of times. The library was designed around alpha chains, so this beta chain is a stray read whose abundance carries little weight. The chain combines TRBV7-9 with TRBJ2-2, with unresolved D. Looked up from germline, CDR1 is SEHNR and CDR2 is FQNEAQ (reference sequence). This CDR3 contains 17 residues. Trimming left V 1 base short and J 6 bases short, with 18 bases between. The CDR3 sequence is CASSLEPPDLLSGELFF. The CDR3 nucleotides are TGTGCCAGCAGCTTAGAGCCGCCTGATTTGCTGTCCGGGGAGCTGTTTTTT.

This clonotype has ten or more counts. This beta chain is a stray sequence in a library constructed for alpha chains; its clone size is not meaningful. The chain uses TRBV6-5 and TRBJ1-2; the D is unclear. V lost 6 bases, J lost 4 bases, and 21 bases lay in between. The CDR3 length is 16 residues. CDR1 MNHEY and CDR2 SVGAGI come from the germline V gene. CDR3 protein: CASRSMITRGVYGYTF. The CDR3 region has the DNA TGTGCCAGCAGATCTATGATCACCCGGGGAGTCTATGGCTACACCTTC.

This clonotype was counted many times. Because the library targeted alpha chains, this beta chain is an off-target read whose size means little. This chain's CDR3 is CASREGPYEQYF. The CDR3 region has the DNA TGTGCCAGCAGAGAGGGACCCTACGAGCAGTACTTC. This sequence joins TRBV27 and TRBJ2-7; D may be TRBD1 or TRBD2 (5 bases each). Germline V CDR1 and CDR2: MNHEY, SMNVEV (reference sequence). The CDR3 sequence is 12 residues long. Trimming pared 6 bases from V and 2 bases from J, leaving 8 bases between.

By sample share, this clonotype is medium-sized (0.01 to 0.1%). This beta chain slipped into a library made for alpha chains as a stray read, so its size is not meaningful. The V gene is TRBV13, the J gene TRBJ2-3, with 7 bases fitting TRBD2. Germline CDR1 and CDR2: PRHDT and FYEKMQ (reference sequence). With V trimmed by 3 bases and J by 15 bases, 9 bases remained unmatched. The CDR3 is made up of 12 amino acids. The CDR3 bases are TGTGCCAGCAGCTTGGGACTAAAGGGAGAATATTTT. It codes for CASSLGLKGEYF.

This clonotype came up many times. This beta chain appears as a stray read in a library generated for alpha chains; its size is not informative. The chain combines TRBV30 with TRBJ2-5; D is possibly TRBD2 (5 bases). Trimming removed 3 bases at V and 4 bases at J, with 6 bases between. The CDR3 is 11 residues long. CDR1 GTSNPN and CDR2 SVGIG come from the germline V gene (reference sequence). CDR3 nucleotides: TGTGCCTGGAGCCGGGGAGAGACCCAGTACTTC. It translates to CAWSRGETQYF.

This clonotype is medium-sized in the sample. This beta chain is a stray read from a library made for alpha chains; its abundance is not meaningful. The V call is TRBV4-1, the J call TRBJ1-2; 12 bases fit TRBD1. CDR3 length: 17 residues. J gave up 7 bases and V 0 bases, and 9 bases lay outside the gene matches. CDR1 is MGHRA, CDR2 YSYEKL, per germline. The CDR3 region is CASSQDFGTGGASGYTF. The CDR3 DNA sequence: TGCGCCAGCAGCCAAGATTTTGGGACAGGGGGCGCCTCTGGCTACACCTTC.

A note on this clonotype: A library prepared for alpha chains yielded this beta chain as an off-target read; its size is of little meaning. V usage is TRBV7-2 and J usage is TRBJ2-1; a possible D gene is TRBD1 (5 bases). Germline CDR1 and CDR2: SGHTA and FQGNSA. Trimming left V 2 bases short and J 0 bases short, with 14 bases between. This CDR3 spans 17 amino acids. CDR3 region: CASSLWAQGGSYNEQFF. Written as DNA, the CDR3 is TGTGCCAGCAGCTTATGGGCCCAGGGTGGCTCCTACAATGAGCAGTTCTTC.

By its share, this clonotype is medium-sized. The size of this beta chain means little, since it is a stray read in a library made for alpha chains. The rearrangement uses TRBV7-3 and TRBJ2-1; 11 nucleotides match TRBD2. The CDR3 extends over 15 amino acids. V gave up 4 bases and J gave up 9 bases; unmatched junction bases: 8. Germline CDR1 and CDR2: SGHTA and FQGTGA. The DNA for the CDR3 is TGTGCCAGCAGCTCCTTAGCGGGGGGGCAGGGTGAGCAGTTCTTC. Protein sequence: CASSSLAGGQGEQFF.

In this sample, this clonotype is medium-sized. This beta chain is a stray read from a library made for alpha chains; its abundance is not meaningful. The V call is TRBV7-9, the J call TRBJ2-4, with D perhaps given as TRBD1 or TRBD2 (5 bases each). Germline V lookup: CDR1 SEHNR, CDR2 FQNEAQ (reference sequence). V was trimmed by 5 bases and J by 0 bases, leaving 17 bases between them. The CDR3 contains 17 residues. The CDR3 DNA reads TGTGCCAGCAGCCTGTCACGGGACCCTTTAGCCAAAAACATTCAGTACTTC. Amino acid sequence: CASSLSRDPLAKNIQYF.

This clonotype has at least ten counts. This beta chain lies outside the target of a library built for alpha chains; its clone size means little. J is TRBJ2-5 and V is TRBV13; D perhaps matches TRBD1 (5 bases). The CDR3 is 15 residues long. The V and J ends lost 0 bases and 1 base respectively, with 9 bases between them. Germline V gene data show CDR1 as PRHDT and CDR2 as FYEKMQ (reference sequence). The CDR3 spells CASSLGGQGQETQYF. The CDR3 nucleotides are TGTGCCAGCAGCTTAGGTGGGCAGGGCCAAGAGACCCAGTACTTC. Full variable domain (rest looked up from reference TRBV13 and TRBJ2-5): AAGVIQSPRHLIKEKRETATLKCYPIPRHDTVYWYQQGPGQDPQFLISFYEKMQSDKGSIPDRFSAQQFSDYHSELNMSSLELGDSALYFCASSLGGQGQETQYFGPGTRLLVL.

By proportion, this clonotype is medium-sized. This beta chain appears as a stray read in a library generated for alpha chains; its size is not informative. The rearrangement uses TRBV28 and TRBJ2-4; D call uncertain. The germline V gene encodes CDR1 MDHEN and CDR2 SYDVKM. This CDR3 comprises 13 residues. V was shortened by 3 bases and J by 8 bases, with 11 bases between the two germline ends. CDR3 amino acids: CASSFMVGDIQYF. The CDR3 nucleotides are TGTGCCAGCAGTTTTATGGTTGGGGACATTCAGTACTTC.

This clonotype was counted many times. The library was built for alpha chains, so this beta chain is an off-target read and its size means little. J is TRBJ2-7 and V is TRBV29-1; 11 nucleotides align to TRBD1. J lost 5 bases, V lost 6 bases, and 3 bases had no gene match. The germline V gene has CDR1 SQVTM and CDR2 ANQGSEA. The CDR3 spans 12 residues. CDR3 sequence: CSVGTGGNEQYF. In DNA, the CDR3 is TGCAGCGTCGGGACAGGGGGTAACGAGCAGTACTTC.